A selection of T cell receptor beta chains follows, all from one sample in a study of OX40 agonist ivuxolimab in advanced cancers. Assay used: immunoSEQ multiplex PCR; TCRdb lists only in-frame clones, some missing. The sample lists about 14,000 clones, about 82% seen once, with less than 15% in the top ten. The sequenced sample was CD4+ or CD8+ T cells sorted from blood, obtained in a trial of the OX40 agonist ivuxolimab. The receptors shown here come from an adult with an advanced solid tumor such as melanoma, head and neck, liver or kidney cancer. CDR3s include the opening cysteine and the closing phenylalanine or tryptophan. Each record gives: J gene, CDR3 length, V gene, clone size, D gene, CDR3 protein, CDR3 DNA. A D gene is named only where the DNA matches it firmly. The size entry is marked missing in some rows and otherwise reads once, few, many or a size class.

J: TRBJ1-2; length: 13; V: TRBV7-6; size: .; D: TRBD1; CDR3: CASSIQGLEGYTF; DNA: TGTGCCAGCAGCATACAGGGGTTGGAAGGCTACACCTTC
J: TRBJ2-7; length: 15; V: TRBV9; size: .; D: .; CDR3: CASSRGTLETYEQYF; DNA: TGTGCCAGCAGCCGGGGGACACTAGAAACCTACGAGCAGTACTTC
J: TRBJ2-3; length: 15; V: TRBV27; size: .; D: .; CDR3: CASSFLLTSTDTQYF; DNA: TGTGCCAGCAGTTTTTTGCTCACTAGCACAGATACGCAGTATTTT
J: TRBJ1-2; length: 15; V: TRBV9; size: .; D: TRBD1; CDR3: CASSPGGQANYGYTF; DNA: TGTGCCAGCAGCCCAGGGGGGCAAGCTAACTATGGCTACACCTTC
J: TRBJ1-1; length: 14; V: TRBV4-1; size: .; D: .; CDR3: CASSQGFGNTEAFF; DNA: TGCGCCAGCAGCCAAGGGTTTGGGAACACTGAAGCTTTCTTT
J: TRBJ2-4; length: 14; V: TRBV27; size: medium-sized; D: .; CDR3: CASSSPLAKNIQYF; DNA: TGTGCCAGCAGTTCTCCTTTAGCCAAAAACATTCAGTACTTC
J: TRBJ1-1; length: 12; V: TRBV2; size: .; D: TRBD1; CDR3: CATTGVEAEAFF; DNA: TGTGCCACCACAGGGGTCGAGGCTGAAGCTTTCTTT
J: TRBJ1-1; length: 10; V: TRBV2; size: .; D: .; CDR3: CGAMNTEAFF; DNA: TGTGGGGCCATGAACACTGAAGCTTTCTTT
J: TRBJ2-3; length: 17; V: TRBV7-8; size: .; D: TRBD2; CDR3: CASSYSGGASRTDTQYF; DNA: TGTGCCAGCAGCTATAGCGGGGGGGCTAGTCGCACAGATACGCAGTATTTT
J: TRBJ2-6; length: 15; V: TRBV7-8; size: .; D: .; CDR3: CASSLDGTGANVLTF; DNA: TGTGCCAGCAGCTTAGACGGCACTGGGGCCAACGTCCTGACTTTC
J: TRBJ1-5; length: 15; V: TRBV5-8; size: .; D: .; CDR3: CASSLAQGGNQPQHF; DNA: TGTGCCAGCAGCTTGGCACAGGGAGGCAATCAGCCCCAGCATTTT
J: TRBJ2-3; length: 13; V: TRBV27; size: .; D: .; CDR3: CASSLSTRDTQYF; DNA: TGTGCCAGCAGTTTATCTACCAGGGATACGCAGTATTTT
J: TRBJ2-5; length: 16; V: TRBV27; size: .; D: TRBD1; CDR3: CASGWPSTGVNETQYF; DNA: TGTGCCAGCGGCTGGCCCTCGACAGGGGTTAATGAGACCCAGTACTTC
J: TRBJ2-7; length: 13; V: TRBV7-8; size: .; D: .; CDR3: CASSLESFREQYF; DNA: TGTGCCAGCAGCTTAGAGTCGTTTCGGGAGCAGTACTTC
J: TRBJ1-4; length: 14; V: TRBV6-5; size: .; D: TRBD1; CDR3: CASTPSQDRTKLFF; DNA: TGTGCCAGCACTCCCTCCCAGGACAGGACAAAACTGTTTTTT
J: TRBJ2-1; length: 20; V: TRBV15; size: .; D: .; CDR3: CATSREGEGADPPSYNEQFF; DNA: TGTGCCACCAGCAGAGAGGGAGAAGGGGCCGATCCCCCCTCCTACAATGAGCAGTTCTTC
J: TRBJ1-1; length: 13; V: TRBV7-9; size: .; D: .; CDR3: CASSSTGYTEAFF; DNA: TGTGCCAGCAGCTCTACAGGGTACACTGAAGCTTTCTTT
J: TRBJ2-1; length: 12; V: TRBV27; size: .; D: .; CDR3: CASSLEGNEQFF; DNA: TGTGCCAGCAGTCTAGAGGGCAATGAGCAGTTCTTC
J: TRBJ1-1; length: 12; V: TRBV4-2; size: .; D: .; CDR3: CASSFFGPEAFF; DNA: TGTGCCAGCAGCTTTTTTGGTCCTGAAGCTTTCTTT
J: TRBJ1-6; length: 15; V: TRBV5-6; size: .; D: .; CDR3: CASSLEAEYNSPLHF; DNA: TGTGCCAGCAGCTTGGAGGCGGAATATAATTCACCCCTCCACTTT
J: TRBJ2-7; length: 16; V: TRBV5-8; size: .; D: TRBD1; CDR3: CASSFVRGYRSYEQYF; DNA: TGTGCCAGCAGCTTCGTCAGGGGGTATCGCTCCTACGAGCAGTACTTC
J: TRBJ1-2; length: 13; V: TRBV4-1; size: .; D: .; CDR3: CASSQEPWGGYTF; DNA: TGCGCCAGCAGCCAAGAACCTTGGGGGGGCTACACCTTC
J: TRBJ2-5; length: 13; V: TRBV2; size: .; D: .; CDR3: CASSEAGPETQYF; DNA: TGTGCCAGCAGTGAAGCAGGACCAGAGACCCAGTACTTC
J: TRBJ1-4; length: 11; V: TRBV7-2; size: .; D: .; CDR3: CASSLNEKLFF; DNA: TGTGCCAGCAGCCTTAATGAAAAACTGTTTTTT
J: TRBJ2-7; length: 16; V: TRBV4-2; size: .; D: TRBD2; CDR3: CASSQEAGSGGYEQYF; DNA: TGTGCCAGCAGCCAAGAAGCGGGGAGCGGGGGGTACGAGCAGTACTTC
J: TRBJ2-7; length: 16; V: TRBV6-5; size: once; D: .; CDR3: CASSFSPGGQTYEQYF; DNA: TGTGCCAGCAGTTTTAGTCCCGGGGGACAGACCTACGAGCAGTACTTC
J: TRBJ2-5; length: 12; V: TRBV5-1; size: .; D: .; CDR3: CASSLVGETQYF; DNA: TGCGCCAGCAGCTTGGTCGGTGAGACCCAGTACTTC
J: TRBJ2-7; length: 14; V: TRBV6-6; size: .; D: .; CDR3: CASSYSNRAYEQYF; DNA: TGTGCCAGCAGTTACTCGAACAGGGCCTACGAGCAGTACTTC
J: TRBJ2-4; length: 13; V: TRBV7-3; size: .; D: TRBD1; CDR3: CASSPDRGDIQYF; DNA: TGTGCCAGCAGCCCCGACAGGGGTGACATTCAGTACTTC
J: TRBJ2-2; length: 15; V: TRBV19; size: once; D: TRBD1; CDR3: CASSRTGVNTGELFF; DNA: TGTGCCAGTAGTAGGACAGGGGTTAACACCGGGGAGCTGTTTTTT
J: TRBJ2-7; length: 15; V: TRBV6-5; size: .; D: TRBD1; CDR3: CASKLGQAANYEQYF; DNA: TGTGCCAGCAAACTCGGACAGGCGGCTAACTACGAGCAGTACTTC
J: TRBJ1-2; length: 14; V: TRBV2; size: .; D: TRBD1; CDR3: CASSGGTGIYGYTF; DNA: TGTGCCAGCAGTGGAGGGACAGGGATCTATGGCTACACCTTC
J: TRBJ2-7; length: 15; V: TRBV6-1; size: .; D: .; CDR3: CASSEEAGDSYEQYF; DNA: TGTGCCAGCAGTGAAGAAGCAGGGGATTCCTACGAGCAGTACTTC